What follows are 5 T cell receptor beta chains derived from one specimen sequenced in a study of T cell responses to AZD1222 COVID-19 vaccine. The assay was immunoSEQ multiplex PCR, and TCRdb's table has in-frame clones only and misses some. The sample holds around 190,000 clones, around 90% seen once. The sample consisted of peripheral blood, taken on day 0 of AZD1222 vaccination. Receptors were obtained from an adult in good health.

This chain uses TRBV5-1 with TRBJ1-1; 8 positions match TRBD1. J gave up 5 bases and V 4 bases, and 7 bases lay outside the gene matches. CDR3 length equals 14 residues. Per the germline V gene, CDR1 is SGHRS and CDR2 is YFSETQ. CDR3 amino acids: CASSEGQVGTEAFF. The CDR3 nucleotides are TGCGCCAGCAGCGAGGGACAGGTAGGGACTGAAGCTTTCTTT.

The rearrangement links TRBV10-3 to TRBJ2-2; D ambiguous. Trimming left V 0 bases short and J 4 bases short, with 6 bases between. The length of the CDR3 is 14 residues. CDR1 is ENHRY and CDR2 is SYGVKD in the germline V gene. The CDR3 nucleotides read TGTGCCATCAGTGAGTCATCAACCACCGGGGAGCTGTTTTTT. Translated, it gives CAISESSTTGELFF.

As to this clone: The junction differs from germline at one of its ends, possibly a read error. The J gene is TRBJ2-7, the V gene TRBV7-6, with 7 nucleotides matching TRBD1. The CDR3 runs to 13 residues. Germline lookup yields CDR1 SGHVS and CDR2 FNYEAQ. CDR3 coding DNA: TGTGCCAGCAGCCTAAACCCCGGGACAGCGCTAGCCTTC. Amino acids: CASSLNPGTALAF.

The chain couples TRBV30 to TRBJ2-5, with D unresolved. The CDR3 length is 13 residues. The V gene's germline CDR1 is GTSNPN and CDR2 SVGIG (reference sequence). With 0 bases removed from V and 3 bases from J, the gap between germline ends came to 8 bases. The DNA of the CDR3 is TGTGCCTGGAGTGTAGTTGGGGAAGAGACCCAGTACTTC. This sequence encodes CAWSVVGEETQYF.

The count of this clone is one. V usage is TRBV6-6 and J usage is TRBJ1-3; the D is unclear. Trimming removed 2 bases from V and 6 bases from J, with 11 bases in between. Germline CDR1 MNHNY, CDR2 SVGAGI (reference sequence). CDR3 length: 14 amino acids. The chain's CDR3 is CASSYEGTANTIYF. The DNA of the CDR3 is TGTGCCAGCAGTTACGAGGGTACGGCAAACACCATATATTTT.